The 29 T cell receptor beta chains listed next were all sequenced from one sample in a study of a mutant IDH1 vaccine in newly diagnosed glioma. The repertoire was sequenced with immunoSEQ multiplex PCR; TCRdb's copy has only in-frame clones and lacks some. The table has around 78,000 clones, 85% seen once. Stated time point: week 23, last vaccination. Every vaccine dose comprised 300 ug of mutant IDH1 20-mer peptide plus topical imiquimod. These receptors lack a known antigen. Sequencing was performed on PBMCs, taken from a glioma patient whose treatment included an IDH1 peptide vaccine. These receptors all stem from a man aged 25 to 40 with glioma. Some clones in this sample may be carry-over from other donors' samples.

The chain links TRBV2 to TRBJ2-1; 7 bases match TRBD2. This CDR3 comprises 16 residues. V shed 8 bases, J shed 5 bases, and the junction held 15 bases outside the gene matches. Germline lookup yields CDR1 SNHLY and CDR2 FYNNEI. The CDR3 nucleotides are TGTGCCAGCGGAACTAGCGCCAACAGCCAAAACAATGAGCAGTTCTTC. Encoded protein: CASGTSANSQNNEQFF.

The chain is built from TRBV30 and TRBJ2-1; D is undetermined. There are 13 residues in the CDR3. V was trimmed by 0 bases and J by 8 bases, leaving 11 bases between them. CDR1 GTSNPN and CDR2 SVGIG come from the germline V gene (reference sequence). CDR3 in amino acids: CAWSVGLRDEQFF. The CDR3 DNA follows: TGTGCCTGGAGTGTAGGCCTACGGGATGAGCAGTTCTTC.

The chain employs TRBV5-1 and TRBJ2-1; tentative D call: TRBD1 (5 bases). Germline CDR1 is SGHRS and CDR2 is YFSETQ. This CDR3 spans 15 amino acids. Trimming took 1 base from V and 2 from J, leaving 10 bases between them. In nucleotides, the CDR3 is TGCGCCAGCAGCTTGAGTACAGGTACCTACAATGAGCAGTTCTTC. Translation gives CASSLSTGTYNEQFF.

The J gene is TRBJ1-5, the V gene TRBV7-2; possible D gene TRBD1, 6 bases. V gave up 8 bases and J gave up 3 bases, with 17 bases separating them. This CDR3 is 15 amino acids long. CDR1 is SGHTA, CDR2 FQGNSA, per germline. The CDR3 DNA follows: TGTGCCAGCGGCAAGTTGGGGGGCAACAATCAGCCCCAGCATTTT. This encodes CASGKLGGNNQPQHF.

This clone was detected a few times. The chain uses TRBV5-1 and TRBJ2-7; TRBD1 matches 9 bases. This CDR3 comprises 17 residues. The V gene end was trimmed by 5 bases and the J gene end by 5 bases; junction bases not matched to a gene: 17. Germline CDR1 is SGHRS and CDR2 is YFSETQ. The CDR3 protein is CASSPTPGTGFVNEQYF. The CDR3 nucleotides are TGCGCCAGCAGTCCAACGCCCGGGACAGGGTTTGTAAACGAGCAGTACTTC. Together with reference TRBV5-1 and TRBJ2-7, the CDR3 gives the full variable domain: KAGVTQTPRYLIKTRGQQVTLSCSPISGHRSVSWYQQTPGQGLQFLFEYFSETQRNKGNFPGRFSGRQFSNSRSEMNVSTLELGDSALYLCASSPTPGTGFVNEQYFGPGTRLTVT.

This clone has just one count. The same CDR3 also results from other DNA sequences found in this sample. The CDR3 sequence: CASSVGGVDTEAFF. As DNA, the CDR3 is TGTGCCAGCAGCGTAGGAGGGGTAGACACTGAAGCTTTCTTT. The V and J genes are TRBV9 and TRBJ1-1, with a tentative D call TRBD1 (5 bases). Germline assignment: CDR1 SGDLS and CDR2 YYNGEE. This CDR3 is 14 amino acids long. Trimming cost V 0 bases and J 3 bases, with 9 bases left between them. Full variable domain (missing parts from reference TRBV9 and TRBJ1-1): DSGVTQTPKHLITATGQRVTLRCSPRSGDLSVYWYQQSLDQGLQFLIQYYNGEERAKGNILERFSAQQFPDLHSELNLSSLELGDSALYFCASSVGGVDTEAFFGQGTRLTVV.

In DNA, the CDR3 is TGTGCCAGTACCCTGTGGGGGTCGGACACTGAAGCTTTCTTT. Translating it yields CASTLWGSDTEAFF. The chain recombines TRBV19 with TRBJ1-1, with TRBD1 as a possible D gene (5 bases). The germline CDR1 and CDR2 sequences are LNHDA and SQIVND (reference sequence). The CDR3 spans 14 residues. V was clipped by 7 bases and J by 3 bases, with 15 bases between them.

The genes are TRBV30 and TRBJ1-1; 8 nucleotides align to TRBD1. V shed 8 bases and J 0 bases; nucleotides not matched to a gene: 11. This CDR3 region has 15 residues. Germline-derived CDR1 and CDR2 are GTSNPN and SVGIG (reference sequence). Here the CDR3 DNA reads TGTGCCGGAGGACAGGGCGCAACTCTGAACACTGAAGCTTTCTTT. Translating it yields CAGGQGATLNTEAFF.

This clone is medium-sized in the sample. This chain links TRBV25-1 with TRBJ1-5; 9 bases are shared with TRBD1. The CDR3 totals 17 residues. Trimming at V came to 2 bases and at J to 4 bases, leaving 9 bases not matched to a gene. The germline V gene encodes CDR1 MGHDK and CDR2 SYGVNS. The CDR3 sequence: CASSESCGTGRNQPQHF. The CDR3 coding sequence is TGTGCCAGCAGTGAAAGTTGTGGGACAGGGCGTAATCAGCCCCAGCATTTT.

This rearrangement joins TRBV18 to TRBJ2-1; D is perhaps TRBD1 or TRBD2 (5 bases each). Deletions cut 0 bases from V and 5 bases from J, with 11 bases between. The CDR3 extends over 15 amino acids. Germline CDR1 reads KGHSH; CDR2 reads LQKENI. Here the CDR3 DNA reads TGTGCCAGCTCACCACCCGAAGAGGGGAACAATGAGCAGTTCTTC. It translates to CASSPPEEGNNEQFF.

The CDR3 loop reads CASSWTSGRREQFF. CDR3 DNA sequence: TGTGCCAGCAGCTGGACTAGCGGGAGGAGGGAGCAGTTCTTC. The V gene is TRBV27, the J gene TRBJ2-1, with 14 positions matching TRBD2. Germline CDR1 MNHEY, CDR2 SMNVEV (reference sequence). J was trimmed by 10 bases and V by 6 bases; bases with no gene match: 5. The CDR3 has 14 residues.

The count of this clone is one. The chain carries TRBV4-2 and TRBJ2-3, with D perhaps matching TRBD2 (7 bases). Trimming removed 4 bases from V and 2 bases from J, with 16 bases in between. The germline CDR1 and CDR2 sequences are LGHNA and YNFKEQ. This CDR3 is built from 16 residues. The CDR3 loop is CASSPHGGADTDTQYF. DNA of the CDR3: TGTGCCAGCAGCCCCCATGGGGGGGCCGACACAGATACGCAGTATTTT.

The rearrangement joins TRBV21-1 to TRBJ1-2; whether TRBD1, the table's D call, matches the DNA was not checked. TRBV21-1 is a pseudogene locus. The CDR3 covers 15 residues. CDR3 bases: TGTGCCAGCAGACTAGGAGGGACAGGGAAATATGGCTACACCTTC. It specifies CASRLGGTGKYGYTF.

The gene calls are TRBV7-9 and TRBJ1-2; TRBD1 is a possible D gene (5 bases). Germline loops: CDR1 SEHNR, CDR2 FQNEAQ (reference sequence). The CDR3 covers 15 residues. Trimming cost V 5 bases and J 2 bases, with 15 bases left between them. The CDR3 DNA is TGTGCCAGCAGCCCCTCTTTAGGGGAAAACTATGGCTACACCTTC. It translates to CASSPSLGENYGYTF.

CDR3 sequence reads: CASSADRARAGELFF. The CDR3 DNA follows: TGTGCCAGCAGCGCTGACAGGGCGAGGGCCGGGGAGCTGTTTTTT. This chain uses TRBV11-2 with TRBJ2-2; 7 positions agree with TRBD1. The germline V gene encodes CDR1 SGHAT and CDR2 FQNNGV. The CDR3 has 15 residues. With V trimmed by 5 bases and J by 6 bases, 9 bases remained unmatched.

The V call is TRBV30, the J call TRBJ1-1; D gene ambiguous. From germline, CDR1 is GTSNPN and CDR2 SVGIG (reference sequence). Trimming removed 5 bases from V and 6 bases from J, with 10 bases in between. The CDR3 consists of 11 residues. The CDR3 protein is CAWDMSSEAFF. The CDR3 DNA reads as TGTGCCTGGGATATGTCCTCTGAAGCTTTCTTT.

This chain links TRBV14 with TRBJ2-5, with D possibly being TRBD2 (6 bases). The CDR3 spans 13 residues. Germline assignment: CDR1 SGHDN and CDR2 FVKESK. V lost 4 bases, J lost 5 bases, and 11 bases lay in between. In DNA form, the CDR3 reads TGTGCCAGCAGCCGAGATGGGGGGGAGACCCAGTACTTC. Its translation is CASSRDGGETQYF.

The gene calls are TRBV13 and TRBJ2-5; D may correspond to TRBD1 or TRBD2 (6 bases each). The CDR3 covers 14 residues. The V and J ends lost 6 bases and 3 bases respectively, with 14 bases between them. CDR1 is PRHDT and CDR2 is FYEKMQ in the germline V gene (reference sequence). The CDR3 coding sequence is TGTGCCAGCAGGGCTCGGGGGCCAGAAGAGACCCAGTACTTC. It is translated as CASRARGPEETQYF.

The J gene is TRBJ2-7, the V gene TRBV7-2; 9 bases line up with TRBD1. The germline CDR1 and CDR2 sequences are SGHTA and FQGNSA. Trimming removed 0 bases from V and 5 bases from J; junction bases left unmatched: 5. The CDR3 extends over 15 amino acids. The DNA for the CDR3 is TGTGCCAGCAGCTTAGCAAACAGGGGGCGGGACGAGCAGTACTTC. Protein sequence: CASSLANRGRDEQYF.

This sequence joins TRBV9 and TRBJ1-3; D is perhaps TRBD1 (5 bases). The V and J ends lost 7 bases and 0 bases respectively, with 14 bases between them. Germline V gives CDR1 SGDLS, CDR2 YYNGEE. CDR3 length equals 15 residues. CDR3 in DNA: TGTGCCAGCTCCAGGGACTCCTTCTCTGGAAACACCATATATTTT. Protein: CASSRDSFSGNTIYF.

This chain joins TRBV18 and TRBJ2-4; weak D call: TRBD1 (5 bases). V was trimmed by 3 bases and J by 7 bases, leaving 22 bases between them. Germline V gene sequence: CDR1 KGHSH, CDR2 LQKENI. CDR3 length: 17 residues. CDR3 DNA sequence: TGTGCCAGCTCACCTAGTCAGGGCCCTTCCTTTAGGAACATTCAGTACTTC. Translating it yields CASSPSQGPSFRNIQYF.

V usage is TRBV5-1 and J usage is TRBJ1-6; tentatively, D is TRBD1 (6 bases). Between the trimmed V and J ends, which lost 3 bases and 10 bases, there was a span of 11 bases. The length of the CDR3 is 13 residues. Germline V gene data show CDR1 as SGHRS and CDR2 as YFSETQ. The CDR3 coding sequence is TGCGCCAGCAGCTCGGATACAGGGTCACCCCTCCACTTT. This codes for CASSSDTGSPLHF.

The sample holds a few counts of this clone. The CDR3 protein is CASSPTGGANTEAFF. Written as DNA, the CDR3 is TGTGCCAGCAGCCCAACGGGAGGGGCCAACACTGAAGCTTTCTTT. This sequence joins TRBV14 and TRBJ1-1, with D possibly TRBD1 on 5 matching bases. There are 15 residues in the CDR3. Germline loops: CDR1 SGHDN, CDR2 FVKESK. The V gene lost 4 bases and the J gene lost 2 bases, with 14 bases spanning the gap.

This chain joins TRBV7-2 and TRBJ2-5; 8 bases map to TRBD1. The CDR3 is 16 amino acids. Trimming at V came to 6 bases and at J to 0 bases, leaving 9 bases not matched to a gene. Germline V gives CDR1 SGHTA, CDR2 FQGNSA. CDR3 amino acids: CASRETGDLYQETQYF. The CDR3 DNA follows: TGTGCCAGCAGAGAGACAGGGGACCTGTACCAAGAGACCCAGTACTTC.

The J gene is TRBJ2-7, the V gene TRBV28, with TRBD1 matching over 9 bases. The germline V gene has CDR1 MDHEN and CDR2 SYDVKM. Germline trimming cut 2 bases from V and 1 base from J; bases unmatched to any gene: 12. The CDR3 totals 18 residues. The CDR3 DNA reads TGTGCCAGCAGTTTAAGATGGGTTGGGACAGGGCCTTCCTACGAGCAGTACTTC. Amino acids: CASSLRWVGTGPSYEQYF.

The chain is built from TRBV7-8 and TRBJ2-1, with 9 positions matching TRBD2. V was pared by 1 base and J by 8 bases, with 9 bases of the junction left unmatched. The CDR3 runs to 16 residues. From germline, CDR1 is SGHVS and CDR2 FQNEAQ. CDR3 nucleotide sequence: TGTGCCAGCAGCTTAGTTCGACTAGCGGCTTCCCATGAGCAGTTCTTC. It specifies CASSLVRLAASHEQFF.

V gene TRBV28 combines with J gene TRBJ1-2; tentatively, D is TRBD1 (6 bases). The germline V gene has CDR1 MDHEN and CDR2 SYDVKM. This CDR3 is 13 amino acids long. The V gene lost 1 base and the J gene lost 4 bases, with 7 bases spanning the gap. In DNA, the CDR3 is TGTGCCAGCAGTTTATCAGGGGTCTATGGCTACACCTTC. Protein: CASSLSGVYGYTF.

The chain carries TRBV6-5 and TRBJ1-2, with 8 bases lining up with TRBD1. This CDR3 comprises 14 residues. The V and J ends lost 5 bases and 3 bases, in that order; junction bases with no gene match: 5. Germline CDR1 MNHEY, CDR2 SVGAGI. The CDR3 loop is CASSPGQGDYGYTF. CDR3 nucleotides: TGTGCCAGCAGTCCCGGACAGGGAGACTATGGCTACACCTTC.

J is TRBJ2-7 and V is TRBV19, with 9 bases that match TRBD2. The CDR3 contains 14 residues. The V gene's germline CDR1 is LNHDA and CDR2 SQIVND (reference sequence). V was clipped by 7 bases and J by 9 bases; unmatched bases: 13. CDR3 coding DNA: TGTGCCAGTACTCCGATAGCGGGGGATTCGGTGCAGTACTTC. This codes for CASTPIAGDSVQYF.